The 3 T cell receptor beta chains presented below share a single source sample, sequenced in a study of spatial heterogeneity in lung cancer. TCRdb recomputed calls from the 5' RACE reads with MiXCR, one row per CDR3 protein. The table has 20,000 to 30,000 distinct CDR3 sequences, 4% to 5% seen once. Time point indicated: sample taken at primary tumor resection. The sequenced material consisted of unsorted whole RNA from tumor, nontumor lung or frozen PBMC. Sequencing used PBMCs, obtained at surgery. Receptors were obtained from a male donor with early-stage non-small cell lung cancer.

This clonotype has a handful of counts. The V gene is TRBV3-1, the J gene TRBJ2-1; possibly TRBD2 for D (6 bases). V lost 4 bases to trimming and J lost 0 bases, with 13 bases between them. The CDR3 loop spans 16 amino acids. The germline V gene encodes CDR1 LGHDT and CDR2 YNNKEL (reference sequence). The CDR3 protein is CASSPWREPSYNEQFF. The CDR3 region has the DNA TGTGCCAGCAGCCCCTGGAGGGAGCCCTCCTACAATGAGCAGTTCTTC.

This clonotype was counted many times. This chain links TRBV30 with TRBJ2-5, with TRBD2 matching 7 bases. Trimming removed 0 bases from V and 2 bases from J; junction bases left unmatched: 6. From germline, CDR1 is GTSNPN and CDR2 SVGIG (reference sequence). CDR3 length equals 15 residues. CDR3: CAWSVWGGWQETQYF. The CDR3 bases are TGTGCCTGGAGTGTATGGGGGGGTTGGCAAGAGACCCAGTACTTC.

This clonotype was picked up many times. The chain couples TRBV10-3 to TRBJ2-3; 12 bases fit TRBD1. The V gene end was trimmed by 2 bases and the J gene end by 3 bases; junction bases not matched to a gene: 3. This CDR3 has 16 amino acids. Per germline, CDR1 ENHRY and CDR2 SYGVKD. The DNA for the CDR3 is TGTGCCATCAGTGAGCCGGGACAGGGGGCGACAGATACGCAGTATTTT. Protein sequence: CAISEPGQGATDTQYF.